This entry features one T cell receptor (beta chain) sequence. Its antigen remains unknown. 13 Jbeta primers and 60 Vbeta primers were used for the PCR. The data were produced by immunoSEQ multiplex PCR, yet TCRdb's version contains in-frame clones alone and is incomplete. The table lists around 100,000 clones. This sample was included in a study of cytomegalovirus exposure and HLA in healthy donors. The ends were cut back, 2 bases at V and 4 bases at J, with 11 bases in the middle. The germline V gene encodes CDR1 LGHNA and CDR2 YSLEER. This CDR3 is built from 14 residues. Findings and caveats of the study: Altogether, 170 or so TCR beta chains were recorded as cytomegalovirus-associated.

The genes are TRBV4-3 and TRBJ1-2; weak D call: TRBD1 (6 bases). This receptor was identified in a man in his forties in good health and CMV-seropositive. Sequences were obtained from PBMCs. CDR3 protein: CASSQMTGFYGYTF. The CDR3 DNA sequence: TGCGCCAGCAGCCAAATGACAGGATTCTATGGCTACACCTTC.